The TCR beta chain described here comes from a study of blood T cell repertoires in COVID-19. As for the study in general: Acute and convalescent COVID-19 samples came from the United States, Italy and Spain. Sources were T cells, B-cell-depleted T cells, or PBMCs; the material itself was cDNA or gDNA.

Termini included, the CDR3 measures 19 amino acids. The sample holds many counts of this clone. Because the CDR3's place on the DNA is in doubt, the DNA is left out and the CDR3 is given as listed by TCRdb. As originally analysed: Estimates of nucleated cell counts were drawn from the amplification of reference gene primers. TCRdb's table, derived via immunoSEQ multiplex PCR, lists solely in-frame clones and lacks some. The V and J calls and clone size come from that table; D and trimming were worked out from the DNA. Here the sample spans 60,000 to 90,000 clones, 70% to 85% being singletons. Sequencing was done on a sample of peripheral blood. The rearrangement uses TRBV21-1 and TRBJ1-5. TRBV21-1 is recorded as a pseudogene. The clonotype originates from a woman between 50 and 59 years old with acute or convalescent COVID-19. This CDR3 is CASSKPKAGWGGGNQPQHF.